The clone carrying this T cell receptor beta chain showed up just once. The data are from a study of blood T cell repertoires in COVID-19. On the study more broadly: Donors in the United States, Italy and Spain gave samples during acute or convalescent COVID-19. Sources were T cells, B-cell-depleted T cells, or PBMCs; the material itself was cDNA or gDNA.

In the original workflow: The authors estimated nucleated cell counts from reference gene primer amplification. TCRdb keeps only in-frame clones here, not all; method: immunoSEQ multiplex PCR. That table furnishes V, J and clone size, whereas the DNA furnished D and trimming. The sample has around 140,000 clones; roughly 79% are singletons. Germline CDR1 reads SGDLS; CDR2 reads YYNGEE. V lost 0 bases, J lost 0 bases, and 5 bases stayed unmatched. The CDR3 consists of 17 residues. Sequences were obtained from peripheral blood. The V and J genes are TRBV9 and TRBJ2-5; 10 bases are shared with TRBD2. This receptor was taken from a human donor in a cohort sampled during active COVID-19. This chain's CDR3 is CASSVASGSPNQETQYF. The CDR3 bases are TGTGCCAGCAGCGTAGCTAGCGGGAGTCCGAACCAAGAGACCCAGTACTTC.